These 21 T cell receptor beta chains originate from one sample sequenced in a study of spatial heterogeneity in lung cancer. Time point meaning: blood at routine non-recurrence follow-up after resection. TCRdb re-called the 5' RACE reads with MiXCR, one entry per CDR3 protein. The data show fewer than 150,000 distinct CDR3 sequences, 11% seen once. The material was PBMCs, obtained at follow-up. The receptors here all came from a female donor with early-stage non-small cell lung cancer.

This clonotype was observed a handful of times. The gene calls are TRBV28 and TRBJ1-5; 7 bases line up with TRBD1. The CDR3 is 14 residues long. The germline V gene encodes CDR1 MDHEN and CDR2 SYDVKM. Trimming removed 7 bases from V and 3 bases from J; junction bases left unmatched: 6. The CDR3 nucleotides are TGTGCCAGCATTCGGGACAGCCTCAATCAGCCCCAGCATTTT. This codes for CASIRDSLNQPQHF. Using reference TRBV28 and TRBJ1-5 for the parts outside the CDR3, the full variable domain is DVKVTQSSRYLVKRTGEKVFLECVQDMDHENMFWYRQDPGLGLRLIYFSYDVKMKEKGDIPEGYSVSREKKERFSLILESASTNQTSMYLCASIRDSLNQPQHFGDGTRLSIL.

The chain combines TRBV28 with TRBJ2-3, with 14 bases aligning to TRBD2. The CDR3 extends over 16 amino acids. The germline V gene encodes CDR1 MDHEN and CDR2 SYDVKM. V was clipped by 1 base and J by 8 bases; unmatched bases: 5. The DNA for the CDR3 is TGTGCCAGCAGTTTATCGACTAGCGGGAGGGCTGGTACGCAGTATTTT. It is translated as CASSLSTSGRAGTQYF.

This clonotype occurred many times. The rearrangement uses TRBV6-5 and TRBJ2-7; a weak D match, TRBD2 (5 bases). Trimming cost V 2 bases and J 0 bases, with 8 bases left between them. CDR3 length equals 14 residues. Germline V gene data show CDR1 as MNHEY and CDR2 as SVGAGI. The CDR3 DNA follows: TGTGCCAGCAGTTACGAGGGAAGCTCCTACGAGCAGTACTTC. Protein: CASSYEGSSYEQYF.

The chain has TRBV19 and TRBJ2-3, with 9 positions matching TRBD2. Losses at the gene ends were 7 bases for V and 4 bases for J; bases not matched to a gene: 9. Looked up from germline, CDR1 is LNHDA and CDR2 is SQIVND (reference sequence). This CDR3 region has 15 residues. CDR3 residues: CASTTGLAGPDTQYF. CDR3 nucleotide sequence: TGTGCCAGTACCACGGGTCTAGCGGGACCAGATACGCAGTATTTT.

In its sample, this clonotype was seen a few times. V gene TRBV12-3 or TRBV12-4 combines with J gene TRBJ2-3; D unresolved. V lost 3 bases and J 0 bases, leaving 7 bases between the germline ends. This CDR3 comprises 14 residues. The CDR3 here is CASSFIQSTDTQYF. The CDR3, as DNA: TGTGCCAGCAGTTTCATACAGAGCACAGATACGCAGTATTTT.

This clonotype has only a few counts. The chain is built from TRBV2 and TRBJ2-7, with D perhaps TRBD2 (5 bases). The V gene lost 4 bases and the J gene lost 7 bases, with 11 bases spanning the gap. Looked up from germline, CDR1 is SNHLY and CDR2 is FYNNEI. The CDR3 contains 12 residues. DNA for the CDR3: TGTGCCAGCAGTGCGGCGGGCGGAGAGCAGTACGTC. Translated: CASSAAGGEQYV.

The chain joins TRBV20-1 to TRBJ2-1; 10 positions agree with TRBD2. Losses at the gene ends were 5 bases for V and 4 bases for J; bases not matched to a gene: 5. From germline, CDR1 is DFQATT and CDR2 SNEGSKA (reference sequence). The CDR3 extends over 14 amino acids. The CDR3 loop is CSASGLAVYNEQFF. In DNA form, the CDR3 reads TGCAGTGCTTCAGGACTAGCGGTATACAATGAGCAGTTCTTC.

This sequence joins TRBV5-5 and TRBJ2-1; 9 bases align to TRBD1. CDR1 is SGHKS and CDR2 is YYEKEE in the germline V gene (reference sequence). J was trimmed by 6 bases and V by 3 bases; bases with no gene match: 7. The CDR3 extends over 15 amino acids. CDR3 region: CASSSVPGQGNEQFF. In nucleotides, the CDR3 is TGTGCCAGCAGCTCGGTACCGGGACAGGGCAATGAGCAGTTCTTC.

The J gene is TRBJ1-2, the V gene TRBV18; D unresolved. In germline, CDR1 is KGHSH, CDR2 LQKENI. Trimming stripped 0 bases from V and 1 base from J, with 9 bases between. CDR3 size: 15 residues. CDR3 sequence (DNA): TGTGCCAGCTCACCACCGACCGTGGATAACTATGGCTACACCTTC. The encoded protein is CASSPPTVDNYGYTF.

This clonotype was detected ten times or more. The chain uses TRBV16 and TRBJ1-2; 10 positions match TRBD1. This CDR3 has 13 residues. V lost 4 bases, J lost 6 bases, and 2 bases stayed unmatched. Germline-derived CDR1 and CDR2 are KGHSY and FQNENV. CDR3 DNA: TGTGCCAGCAGCCCGGACAGGGGGAATGGCTACACCTTC. This gives the protein CASSPDRGNGYTF.

There are a few counts of this clonotype. The rearrangement links TRBV5-1 to TRBJ1-6; D possibly corresponds to TRBD1 (6 bases). Germline lookup yields CDR1 SGHRS and CDR2 YFSETQ. The CDR3 has 15 residues. V lost 4 bases and J 3 bases, leaving 11 bases between the germline ends. The CDR3 loop reads CASSQDSIYNSPLHF. Written as DNA, the CDR3 is TGCGCCAGCAGCCAGGACAGTATCTATAATTCACCCCTCCACTTT.

The chain carries TRBV4-2 and TRBJ1-1; D is unresolved. Germline V gene data show CDR1 as LGHNA and CDR2 as YNFKEQ. Trimming pared 0 bases from V and 3 bases from J, leaving 8 bases between. The CDR3 covers 14 residues. The CDR3, as DNA: TGTGCCAGCAGCCAAGATTGGAGGGACACTGAAGCTTTCTTT. Translating it yields CASSQDWRDTEAFF.

The chain recombines TRBV12-5 with TRBJ2-3; D uncertain. Per germline, CDR1 LGHNT and CDR2 FRNRAP. The CDR3 totals 12 residues. The ends were cut back, 6 bases at V and 6 bases at J, with 10 bases in the middle. The CDR3 DNA reads as TGTGCTAGTGGCCGCCAAGGGGATACGCAGTATTTT. Its protein product is CASGRQGDTQYF.

This clonotype was observed at least ten times. The chain links TRBV29-1 to TRBJ2-6; D not resolved. The CDR3 is 13 amino acids. The germline V gene has CDR1 SQVTM and CDR2 ANQGSEA. The V gene lost 3 bases and the J gene lost 0 bases, with 3 bases spanning the gap. CDR3 sequence (DNA): TGCAGCGTTGACGACTCTGGGGCCAACGTCCTGACTTTC. It yields the protein CSVDDSGANVLTF. The full variable domain, completed using reference TRBV29-1 and TRBJ2-6, is SAVISQKPSRDICQRGTSLTIQCQVDSQVTMMFWYRQQPGQSLTLIATANQGSEATYESGFVIDKFPISRPNLTFSTLTVSNMSPEDSSIYLCSVDDSGANVLTFGAGSRLTVL.

The chain is built from TRBV7-9 and TRBJ2-1; D is unresolved. The ends were cut back, 0 bases at V and 8 bases at J, with 8 bases in the middle. Germline V lookup: CDR1 SEHNR, CDR2 FQNEAQ (reference sequence). The CDR3 runs to 13 residues. Here the CDR3 DNA reads TGTGCCAGCAGCTTAGCAACAGAACATGAGCAGTTCTTC. It encodes CASSLATEHEQFF.

This clonotype was observed many times. The rearrangement links TRBV12-3 or TRBV12-4 to TRBJ1-6; the D is unclear. This CDR3 spans 12 amino acids. V lost 5 bases, J lost 11 bases, and 10 bases lay in between. CDR3 in DNA: TGTGCCAGCAGTCCCGGAGGAGCACCCCTCCACTTT. As protein: CASSPGGAPLHF.

The table lists this clonotype with a few counts. This rearrangement joins TRBV9 to TRBJ2-3; D gene ambiguous. In germline, CDR1 is SGDLS, CDR2 YYNGEE. The CDR3 spans 13 residues. The ends were cut back, 0 bases at V and 5 bases at J, with 7 bases in the middle. CDR3 sequence reads: CASSVGLGDTQYF. In DNA form, the CDR3 reads TGTGCCAGCAGCGTAGGGCTCGGAGATACGCAGTATTTT.

There are many counts of this clonotype. The chain couples TRBV11-2 to TRBJ2-3, with 7 bases identical to TRBD2. Germline V lookup: CDR1 SGHAT, CDR2 FQNNGV. The CDR3 runs 15 residues. V shed 0 bases, J shed 7 bases, and the junction held 7 bases outside the gene matches. The CDR3 loop is CASSLDGGRSYTQYF. CDR3 coding DNA: TGTGCCAGCAGCTTAGATGGCGGGAGATCATATACGCAGTATTTT.

This clonotype was found a few times. The chain recombines TRBV27 with TRBJ1-4; TRBD1 matches at 8 bases. V lost 5 bases and J lost 5; bases outside the gene matches: 10. The CDR3 is 16 amino acids. CDR1 is MNHEY and CDR2 is SMNVEV in the germline V gene (reference sequence). The CDR3 bases are TGTGCCAGCAGTACACTCGACAGGGGTTGGAATGAAAAACTGTTTTTT. Translating gives CASSTLDRGWNEKLFF.

The V gene is TRBV29-1, the J gene TRBJ2-2; D gene uncertain. Trimming pared 3 bases from V and 2 bases from J, leaving 10 bases between. In germline, CDR1 is SQVTM, CDR2 ANQGSEA. The CDR3 spans 14 residues. CDR3 coding DNA: TGCAGCGTTGACTCTACGGCAAACACCGGGGAGCTGTTTTTT. It codes for CSVDSTANTGELFF.

This clonotype was seen a handful of times. The chain couples TRBV27 to TRBJ1-1; D not resolved. The CDR3 loop spans 15 amino acids. Germline values: CDR1 MNHEY, CDR2 SMNVEV (reference sequence). V lost 5 bases to trimming and J lost 1 base, with 14 bases between them. CDR3 in DNA: TGTGCCAGCAGTCCGCCCTCTGTGGCGAACACTGAAGCTTTCTTT. Protein sequence: CASSPPSVANTEAFF.